Listed here are 26 T cell receptor beta chains from one sample, sequenced in a study of cytomegalovirus exposure and HLA in healthy donors. Profiled with immunoSEQ multiplex PCR; TCRdb holds only in-frame clones, not every one. The sample yields 150,000 to 250,000 clones, 75% to 85% seen once. The specimen sequenced was PBMCs. The receptors were sampled from a woman aged 30 to 39 in good health and CMV-seropositive.

The chain employs TRBV28 and TRBJ2-3, with 8 bases that match TRBD1. Germline assignment: CDR1 MDHEN and CDR2 SYDVKM. V lost 7 bases, J lost 6 bases, and 9 bases stayed unmatched. This CDR3 is 14 amino acids long. The chain's CDR3 is CASTRQGASDTQYF. The CDR3 DNA is TGTGCCAGCACAAGGCAGGGGGCAAGCGATACGCAGTATTTT.

The gene calls are TRBV29-1 and TRBJ2-1; 8 nucleotides match TRBD2. V dropped 0 bases and J dropped 7; count of bases not matched to a gene: 8. Germline lookup yields CDR1 SQVTM and CDR2 ANQGSEA. This CDR3 region has 15 residues. The CDR3 DNA sequence: TGCAGCGTTGAAGATTTGGGCGGGAGGTGGAATGAGCAGTTCTTC. This translates into CSVEDLGGRWNEQFF.

This clone was observed a few times. The J gene is TRBJ1-2, the V gene TRBV5-1; D is unresolved. Trimming cost V 0 bases and J 3 bases, with 6 bases left between them. CDR3 length: 13 amino acids. Germline CDR1 and CDR2: SGHRS and YFSETQ. The CDR3 DNA sequence: TGCGCCAGCAGCTTGGCTGGAGACTATGGCTACACCTTC. This translates into CASSLAGDYGYTF. Combining the CDR3 with reference TRBV5-1 and TRBJ1-2 gives the whole variable domain KAGVTQTPRYLIKTRGQQVTLSCSPISGHRSVSWYQQTPGQGLQFLFEYFSETQRNKGNFPGRFSGRQFSNSRSEMNVSTLELGDSALYLCASSLAGDYGYTFGSGTRLTVV.

The chain is built from TRBV5-1 and TRBJ2-3; 10 positions match TRBD2. The germline V gene encodes CDR1 SGHRS and CDR2 YFSETQ. Unmatched junction bases numbered 10, after V lost 5 bases and J lost 4 bases. This CDR3 has 16 amino acids. The CDR3 is CASSKREGRPPDTQYF. The CDR3 region has the DNA TGCGCCAGCAGTAAGCGGGAGGGCCGGCCCCCAGATACGCAGTATTTT.

The chain is built from TRBV11-2 and TRBJ2-5; 14 bases line up with TRBD2. The germline gives CDR1 SGHAT, CDR2 FQNNGV. The V segment lost 6 bases and the J segment 2 bases; nucleotides outside the gene matches: 5. CDR3 length equals 16 residues. The chain's CDR3 is CASRLGLAGGQETQYF. The CDR3 bases are TGTGCCAGCAGACTCGGACTAGCGGGAGGTCAAGAGACCCAGTACTTC.

This clone was counted a single time. The chain is built from TRBV25-1 and TRBJ2-2; 10 bases map to TRBD2. The CDR3 is 17 residues long. The trim removed 4 bases at V and 4 bases at J, leaving 9 bases unmatched. Germline assignment: CDR1 MGHDK and CDR2 SYGVNS. CDR3 amino acids: CASSGLSGRLGTGELFF. DNA for the CDR3: TGTGCCAGCAGTGGGCTTAGCGGGAGGTTAGGCACCGGGGAGCTGTTTTTT.

This clone was recorded a few times. V and J are TRBV5-4 and TRBJ2-7, with 8 bases aligning to TRBD1. J lost 2 bases, V lost 6 bases, and 10 bases had no gene match. This CDR3 comprises 15 residues. The germline V gene encodes CDR1 SGHNT and CDR2 YYREEE (reference sequence). The CDR3 protein is CASTPGQGGTYEQYF. CDR3 DNA: TGTGCCAGCACCCCCGGACAGGGAGGTACCTACGAGCAGTACTTC.

Comment on this clone: The same CDR3 is also encoded by other DNA sequences in this sample. The CDR3 reads CASSVGPGNEQFF. The CDR3 DNA reads as TGTGCCAGCAGCGTAGGCCCGGGGAATGAGCAGTTCTTC. The genes are TRBV9 and TRBJ2-1, with a possible D match to TRBD2 (5 bases). CDR1 and CDR2 from the germline V gene are SGDLS and YYNGEE. The CDR3 has 13 amino acids. V dropped 0 bases and J dropped 7 bases, with 8 bases sitting between them.

CDR3 in amino acids: CASSPTAGRGYEQYF. The CDR3 bases are TGTGCCAGCAGCCCCACGGCGGGTAGGGGGTACGAGCAGTACTTC. The chain combines TRBV7-6 with TRBJ2-7, with D possibly TRBD1 on 6 matching bases. The V gene's germline CDR1 is SGHVS and CDR2 FNYEAQ. The CDR3 runs 15 residues. The V end lost 5 bases, the J end lost 4 bases, and 18 bases lay between the germline ends.

The J gene is TRBJ2-7, the V gene TRBV15; 11 bases map to TRBD2. The J segment lost 5 bases and the V segment lost 4 bases, leaving 7 bases of the junction unmatched. Germline-derived CDR1 and CDR2 are LNHNV and YYDKDF (reference sequence). CDR3 size: 15 residues. This CDR3 is CATSIRLAGSDEQYF. The CDR3 DNA follows: TGTGCCACCAGCATTCGACTAGCGGGATCCGACGAGCAGTACTTC. Variable domain in full (rest from reference TRBV15 and TRBJ2-7): DAMVIQNPRYQVTQFGKPVTLSCSQTLNHNVMYWYQQKSSQAPKLLFHYYDKDFNNEADTPDNFQSRRPNTSFCFLDIRSPGLGDTAMYLCATSIRLAGSDEQYFGPGTRLTVT.

In this sample, this clone turned up a few times. This chain connects TRBV6-6 to TRBJ2-4, with D possibly TRBD2 on 5 matching bases. CDR3 size: 12 residues. V gave up 8 bases and J gave up 10 bases, with 15 bases separating them. Germline CDR1 and CDR2: MNHNY and SVGAGI (reference sequence). Here the CDR3 reads CASGADSGIQYF. CDR3 DNA: TGTGCCAGCGGAGCAGACTCGGGGATTCAGTACTTC.

The chain links TRBV9 to TRBJ1-3, with D perhaps matching TRBD1 (5 bases). The CDR3 has 16 amino acids. CDR1 is SGDLS, CDR2 YYNGEE, per germline. Trimming left V 4 bases short and J 2 bases short, with 16 bases between. The CDR3 loop is CASSLRGTNPGNTIYF. Written as DNA, the CDR3 is TGTGCCAGCAGCCTCAGAGGGACTAATCCTGGAAACACCATATATTTT.

The J gene is TRBJ2-3, the V gene TRBV20-1; D gene ambiguous. From germline, CDR1 is DFQATT and CDR2 SNEGSKA (reference sequence). V lost 0 bases and J 5 bases, leaving 3 bases between the germline ends. This CDR3 region has 11 residues. This CDR3 is CSARDGDTQYF. CDR3 nucleotide sequence: TGCAGTGCTAGAGACGGAGATACGCAGTATTTT.

CDR3 region: CASSQSLGAGVGNEQFF. The DNA of the CDR3 is TGTGCCAGCAGCCAGTCTTTGGGGGCGGGAGTAGGAAATGAGCAGTTCTTC. The chain uses TRBV4-2 and TRBJ2-1, with a possible D match to TRBD2 (7 bases). Germline V lookup: CDR1 LGHNA, CDR2 YNFKEQ. The V end lost 3 bases, the J end lost 7 bases, and 22 bases lay between the germline ends. The CDR3 runs 17 residues.

The genes are TRBV2 and TRBJ1-1; D gene unclear. The CDR3 is made up of 11 amino acids. Trimming took off 7 bases at V and 5 bases at J, with 8 bases between the two ends. Germline V gene lookup returns CDR1 SNHLY and CDR2 FYNNEI. CDR3 sequence (DNA): TGTGCCAGCAATGCGATAACTGAAGCTTTCTTT. Protein: CASNAITEAFF. The full variable domain, with the rest looked up from reference TRBV2 and TRBJ1-1, is EPEVTQTPSHQVTQMGQEVILRCVPISNHLYFYWYRQILGQKVEFLVSFYNNEISEKSEIFDDQFSVERPDGSNFTLKIRSTKLEDSAMYFCASNAITEAFFGQGTRLTVV.

The table lists this clone with a count of one. This rearrangement joins TRBV7-2 to TRBJ1-5, with a tentative D call TRBD1 (5 bases). This CDR3 is 16 amino acids long. V dropped 3 bases and J dropped 7 bases, with 19 bases sitting between them. From germline, CDR1 is SGHTA and CDR2 FQGNSA. Written as DNA, the CDR3 is TGTGCCAGCAGCTTTAAGGCAGGGAGGGTAGAGCAGCCCCAGCATTTT. It translates to CASSFKAGRVEQPQHF.

The V call is TRBV5-4, the J call TRBJ1-1, with 7 positions matching TRBD1. The V segment lost 0 bases and the J segment 1 base; nucleotides outside the gene matches: 3. In germline, CDR1 is SGHNT, CDR2 YYREEE (reference sequence). This CDR3 has 15 amino acids. The CDR3 is CASSLEGTANTEAFF. DNA for the CDR3: TGTGCCAGCAGCTTGGAGGGGACAGCGAACACTGAAGCTTTCTTT.

This chain connects TRBV29-1 to TRBJ2-5, with a possible D match to TRBD1 (5 bases). The CDR3 extends over 11 amino acids. The germline V gene has CDR1 SQVTM and CDR2 ANQGSEA. V lost 3 bases and J 5 bases, leaving 7 bases between the germline ends. The CDR3 is CSVDSGETQYF. In DNA, the CDR3 is TGCAGCGTTGATTCAGGGGAGACCCAGTACTTC.

This chain links TRBV29-1 with TRBJ2-3, with TRBD1 as a possible D gene (5 bases). The CDR3 covers 14 residues. Looked up from germline, CDR1 is SQVTM and CDR2 is ANQGSEA. Trimming left V 3 bases short and J 1 base short, with 11 bases between. The CDR3 here is CSVDHPQGTDTQYF. CDR3 DNA: TGCAGCGTTGACCATCCACAGGGCACAGATACGCAGTATTTT.

The rearrangement links TRBV28 to TRBJ1-5; D might be TRBD1 (6 bases). Trimming took 5 bases from V and 6 from J, leaving 23 bases between them. Per the germline V gene, CDR1 is MDHEN and CDR2 is SYDVKM. This CDR3 region has 17 residues. The CDR3 DNA is TGTGCCAGCAGTCCCGGTGGGGGCGAGGGGGTTGTTCAGCCCCAGCATTTT. Translating gives CASSPGGGEGVVQPQHF.

As concerns this clone: Other DNA sequences in the sample encode the same CDR3. CDR3 in amino acids: CASSLAETQYF. The CDR3 DNA sequence: TGTGCCAGCAGCTTGGCGGAGACCCAGTACTTC. This chain connects TRBV5-6 to TRBJ2-5, with D uncertain. The germline gives CDR1 SGHDT, CDR2 YYEEEE. Between the trimmed V and J ends, which lost 0 bases and 5 bases, there was a span of 2 bases. There are 11 residues in the CDR3.

V usage is TRBV6-1 and J usage is TRBJ1-5, with D unclear. Germline V gene data show CDR1 as MNHNS and CDR2 as SASEGT. CDR3 length: 14 amino acids. The V and J ends lost 7 bases and 7 bases respectively, with 17 bases between them. The CDR3 DNA reads TGTGCCAGCACCTCAGAGGGTGGGATACAGCCCCAGCATTTT. It yields the protein CASTSEGGIQPQHF.

The CDR3 DNA reads as TGCAGCGTTGTGACAGCCTACGAGCAGTACTTC. Translating it yields CSVVTAYEQYF. The V and J genes are TRBV29-1 and TRBJ2-7; maybe TRBD1 (5 bases). This CDR3 is 11 amino acids long. The germline V gene has CDR1 SQVTM and CDR2 ANQGSEA. V was shortened by 4 bases and J by 2 bases, with 6 bases between the two germline ends.

The chain has TRBV6-5 and TRBJ2-7, with D possibly TRBD1 on 5 matching bases. V was shortened by 6 bases and J by 3 bases, with 15 bases between the two germline ends. The CDR3 runs to 14 residues. CDR1 and CDR2 from the germline V gene are MNHEY and SVGAGI. The CDR3 spells CASRLTRQGYEQYF. CDR3 sequence (DNA): TGTGCCAGCAGGCTCACCCGGCAGGGCTACGAGCAGTACTTC.

The genes are TRBV5-1 and TRBJ2-6; D might be TRBD2 (6 bases). The CDR3 is made up of 17 amino acids. The V end was cut by 4 bases, the J end by 2 bases, with 16 bases between. The V gene's germline CDR1 is SGHRS and CDR2 YFSETQ. In DNA, the CDR3 is TGCGCCAGCAGCGGAGGGAGTCACACAACTGGGGCCAACGTCCTGACTTTC. Translated: CASSGGSHTTGANVLTF.

The J gene is TRBJ2-3, the V gene TRBV5-1; 9 positions match TRBD1. The CDR3 has 16 residues. The V segment lost 0 bases and the J segment 8 bases; nucleotides outside the gene matches: 10. Germline-derived CDR1 and CDR2 are SGHRS and YFSETQ. The CDR3 sequence is CASSLGTGAQGGTQYF. CDR3 DNA sequence: TGCGCCAGCAGCTTGGGGACAGGGGCCCAGGGAGGTACGCAGTATTTT.